The rows below give T cell receptor beta chains drawn from one sample of a study of cytomegalovirus exposure and HLA in healthy donors. Profiling relied on immunoSEQ multiplex PCR, and the TCRdb table lists in-frame clones only, not all of them. The sample lists about 150,000 clones, just under 80% occurring once. The specimen sequenced was PBMCs. These TCRs come from a woman between 50 and 59 years old in good health and CMV-seropositive. CDR3s include the opening cysteine and the closing phenylalanine or tryptophan. D genes are given only for firm matches. Only some rows state a clone size, as once, few, many or a class for expanded clones.

d_call j_call clone_size v_call cdr3_nt cdr3_aa
TRBD1 TRBJ2-7 . TRBV6-1 TGTGCCAGCCAGACAAGGGACAGCTCCTACGAGCAGTACTTC CASQTRDSSYEQYF
TRBD1 TRBJ1-5 few TRBV7-6 TGTGCCAGCAGCGCCGGGACAGGTTCAGGACCCCAGCATTTT CASSAGTGSGPQHF
. TRBJ2-1 . TRBV5-8 TGTGCCAGCACCCCCGGGGCCCTAGCGTCTAATGAGCAGTTCTTC CASTPGALASNEQFF
TRBD2 TRBJ2-3 . TRBV6-6 TGTGCCAGCAGTTCCGGGGCAGCGGGGTACGCAGATACGCAGTATTTT CASSSGAAGYADTQYF
TRBD1 TRBJ1-3 . TRBV19 TGTGCCAGTAGGGACAGGGGCCACGATGCTGGAAACACCATATATTTT CASRDRGHDAGNTIYF
TRBD1 TRBJ2-5 . TRBV6-6 TGTGCCAGCAGTTACTCAAGACAGGGCCAAGAGACCCAGTACTTC CASSYSRQGQETQYF
. TRBJ1-1 . TRBV19 TGTGCCAGTATTAAACAGCCCAACACTGAAGCTTTCTTT CASIKQPNTEAFF
TRBD1 TRBJ1-4 . TRBV7-9 TGTGCCACCCCTCGGGACAGAGTAAATGAAAAACTGTTTTTT CATPRDRVNEKLFF
. TRBJ1-4 . TRBV7-6 TGTGCCAGCAGCTTAGGTGGTCCTCAGGATTTTAATGAAAAACTGTTTTTT CASSLGGPQDFNEKLFF
TRBD1 TRBJ1-5 . TRBV5-1 TGCGCCAGCAGCCCCGGACAGGGGGCTTTCCAGCCCCAGCATTTT CASSPGQGAFQPQHF
. TRBJ2-4 few TRBV5-1 TGCGCCAGCAGCTTGGGAATGGAGGGCATTCAGTACTTC CASSLGMEGIQYF
TRBD2 TRBJ2-1 . TRBV4-2 TGTGCCAGCAGCCAGTCTAGCGGAAGTTACAATGAGCAGTTCTTC CASSQSSGSYNEQFF
TRBD2 TRBJ2-7 . TRBV27 TGTGCCAGCAGTCCCTCGGTAGCGGGGGGCTCCTACGAGCAGTACTTC CASSPSVAGGSYEQYF
TRBD2 TRBJ2-7 . TRBV19 TGTGCCAGTAGCGGACTAGTCGCTGACGAGCAGTACTTC CASSGLVADEQYF